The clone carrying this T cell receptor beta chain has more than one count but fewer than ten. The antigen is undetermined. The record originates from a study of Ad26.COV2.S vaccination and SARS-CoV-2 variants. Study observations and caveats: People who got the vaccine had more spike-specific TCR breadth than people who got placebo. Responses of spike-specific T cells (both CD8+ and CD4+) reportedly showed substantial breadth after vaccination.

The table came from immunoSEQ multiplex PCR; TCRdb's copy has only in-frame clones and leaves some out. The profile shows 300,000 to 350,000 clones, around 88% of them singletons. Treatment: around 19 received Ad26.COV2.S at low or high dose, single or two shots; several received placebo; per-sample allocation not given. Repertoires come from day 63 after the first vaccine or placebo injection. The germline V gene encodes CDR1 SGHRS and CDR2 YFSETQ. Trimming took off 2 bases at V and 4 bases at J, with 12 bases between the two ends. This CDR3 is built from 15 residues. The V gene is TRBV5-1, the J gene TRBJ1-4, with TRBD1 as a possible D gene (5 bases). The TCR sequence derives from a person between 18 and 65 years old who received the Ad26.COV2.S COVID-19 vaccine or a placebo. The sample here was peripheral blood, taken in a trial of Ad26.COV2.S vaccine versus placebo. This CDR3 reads CASSFQGALNEKLFF. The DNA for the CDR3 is TGCGCCAGCAGCTTCCAGGGAGCCCTTAATGAAAAACTGTTTTTT.